These 5 T cell receptor beta chains were sequenced from one sample in a study of PD-1 blockade in classical Hodgkin lymphoma. Assay used: immunoSEQ multiplex PCR; TCRdb lists only in-frame clones, some missing. In the table there are over 60,000 clones, approximately 92% of which are singletons. The time point denotes: cycle 4 day 1 (C4D1), after less than 7 weeks of nivolumab. Each and every patient relapsed after autologous stem cell transplantation, and patients got differing brentuximab vedotin exposure. The sample was peripheral blood mononuclear cells (PBMCs), taken before the fourth cycle of nivolumab. Receptor source: a human donor with classical Hodgkin lymphoma.

The chain recombines TRBV5-1 with TRBJ2-3; 9 nucleotides match TRBD2. V trimming: 1 base; J trimming: 6 bases; junction bases outside the gene matches: 9. Germline-derived CDR1 and CDR2 are SGHRS and YFSETQ. There are 16 residues in the CDR3. For the CDR3, the DNA is TGCGCCAGCAGCTTGTGGAAGCGGGGGGTCCACGATACGCAGTATTTT. It specifies CASSLWKRGVHDTQYF.

The V and J genes are TRBV27 and TRBJ2-7; 10 bases agree with TRBD1. Per the germline V gene, CDR1 is MNHEY and CDR2 is SMNVEV (reference sequence). Germline trimming cut 4 bases from V and 3 bases from J; bases unmatched to any gene: 3. CDR3 length: 14 residues. The CDR3 bases are TGTGCCAGCAGTTACCGGGACAGGGGCTACGAGCAGTACTTC. Translation: CASSYRDRGYEQYF.

The V call is TRBV5-8, the J call TRBJ2-7; D call uncertain. V lost 2 bases to trimming and J lost 3 bases, with 9 bases between them. Looked up from germline, CDR1 is SGHTS and CDR2 is YDEGEE. The CDR3 has 13 amino acids. The CDR3 nucleotides are TGTGCCAGCAGCTTAGGTTCAGGCTACGAGCAGTACTTC. It specifies CASSLGSGYEQYF.

The chain carries TRBV7-6 and TRBJ2-3, with a tentative D call TRBD1 (5 bases). V dropped 5 bases and J dropped 2 bases, with 14 bases sitting between them. Germline CDR1 reads SGHVS; CDR2 reads FNYEAQ. The CDR3 runs to 15 residues. CDR3 DNA sequence: TGTGCCAGCAGCCCAGACGACAGAAACACAGATACGCAGTATTTT. It is translated as CASSPDDRNTDTQYF.

The chain is built from TRBV13 and TRBJ2-4; 8 bases match TRBD2. This CDR3 contains 19 residues. CDR1 and CDR2 from the germline V gene are PRHDT and FYEKMQ (reference sequence). The V gene end was trimmed by 5 bases and the J gene end by 0 bases; junction bases not matched to a gene: 15. CDR3 loop: CASSKNGGADFLAKNIQYF. The CDR3, as DNA: TGTGCCAGCAGCAAAAACGGGGGGGCCGATTTCCTAGCCAAAAACATTCAGTACTTC.